Following are 10 T cell receptor beta chains from one sample sequenced in a study of shared clonotypes between healthy human individuals. TCRdb keeps only in-frame clones here, not all; method: immunoSEQ multiplex PCR. The sample includes some 1 million clones, approximately 72% seen only once; the top ten take roughly 1.4%. Sequencing used memory CD4+ T cells sorted from blood. As to subset: CD45RA-negative fraction. These receptors were taken from a man aged 18 to 29 in good health.

CDR3 in DNA: TGTGCCAGCTCTCGGGGGCTAGGAAACACCATATATTTT. Encoded protein: CASSRGLGNTIYF. The chain joins TRBV6-5 to TRBJ1-3; the D gene is possibly TRBD1 (6 bases). V was shortened by 8 bases and J by 4 bases, with 12 bases between the two germline ends. Looked up from germline, CDR1 is MNHEY and CDR2 is SVGAGI. The CDR3 runs 13 residues.

The V and J genes are TRBV7-6 and TRBJ2-3; TRBD1 aligns across 8 bases. The CDR3 covers 15 residues. J gave up 0 bases and V 3 bases, and 2 bases lay outside the gene matches. Germline V gene data show CDR1 as SGHVS and CDR2 as FNYEAQ. CDR3 in DNA: TGTGCCAGCAGCTTTAGACAGGGGAGCACAGATACGCAGTATTTT. This translates into CASSFRQGSTDTQYF.

Here the CDR3 reads CASSPNRDGNTIYF. CDR3 coding DNA: TGTGCCAGCTCACCCAACAGGGATGGAAACACCATATATTTT. The V call is TRBV18, the J call TRBJ1-3, with a tentative D call TRBD1 (6 bases). The CDR3 extends over 14 amino acids. V was trimmed by 3 bases and J by 3 bases, leaving 9 bases between them. Germline CDR1 KGHSH, CDR2 LQKENI.

Remarks on this clone: Within the sample, other DNA sequences also encode this same CDR3. The chain joins TRBV5-1 to TRBJ2-2; a weak D match, TRBD1 (7 bases). The CDR3 is 14 amino acids. CDR1 SGHRS and CDR2 YFSETQ come from the germline V gene. Deletions cut 4 bases from V and 3 bases from J, with 10 bases between. The CDR3 DNA is TGCGCCAGCAGCCAGGGGGGCGACACCGGGGAGCTGTTTTTT. This sequence encodes CASSQGGDTGELFF.

V and J are TRBV4-1 and TRBJ1-6; 11 bases fit TRBD1. The CDR3 has 15 residues. Trimming took 0 bases from V and 9 from J; bases not matched to a gene: 1. Germline V lookup: CDR1 MGHRA, CDR2 YSYEKL. CDR3 coding DNA: TGCGCCAGCAGCCAAGAGGGACAGGGGGGTTCACCCCTCCACTTT. Protein: CASSQEGQGGSPLHF.

The chain couples TRBV11-2 to TRBJ1-2, with D uncertain. Trimming left V 4 bases short and J 7 bases short, with 19 bases between. The CDR3 loop spans 15 amino acids. In germline, CDR1 is SGHAT, CDR2 FQNNGV. The CDR3 spells CASSSHSSGDRGYTF. The CDR3 DNA reads as TGTGCCAGCAGCTCACACTCAAGTGGGGATCGTGGCTACACCTTC. Full variable domain (rest looked up from reference TRBV11-2 and TRBJ1-2): EAGVAQSPRYKIIEKRQSVAFWCNPISGHATLYWYQQILGQGPKLLIQFQNNGVVDDSQLPKDRFSAERLKGVDSTLKIQPAKLEDSAVYLCASSSHSSGDRGYTFGSGTRLTVV.

The chain couples TRBV5-1 to TRBJ2-7, with 12 bases fitting TRBD1. Germline loops: CDR1 SGHRS, CDR2 YFSETQ. The CDR3 runs 15 residues. V trimming: 4 bases; J trimming: 2 bases; junction bases outside the gene matches: 4. CDR3 residues: CASSRGTGGPYEQYF. In DNA form, the CDR3 reads TGCGCCAGCAGCAGGGGGACAGGGGGCCCCTACGAGCAGTACTTC.

The gene calls are TRBV18 and TRBJ1-2; D may be TRBD1 (6 bases). The V gene's germline CDR1 is KGHSH and CDR2 LQKENI. Trimming cost V 8 bases and J 2 bases, with 12 bases left between them. The CDR3 runs 13 residues. The CDR3 DNA reads as TGTGCCAGCGGGCCGGACAGAAACTATGGCTACACCTTC. Its protein is CASGPDRNYGYTF.

V usage is TRBV7-4 and J usage is TRBJ2-7, with 9 bases identical to TRBD2. J gave up 2 bases and V 6 bases, and 8 bases lay outside the gene matches. The CDR3 loop spans 15 amino acids. Germline-derived CDR1 and CDR2 are SGHVT and SQSDAQ. CDR3 protein: CASSSSSGGPYEQYF. The CDR3, as DNA: TGTGCCAGCAGTTCTAGTAGCGGGGGCCCCTACGAGCAGTACTTC. The full variable domain, with the rest looked up from reference TRBV7-4 and TRBJ2-7, is GAGVSQSPRYKVAKRGRDVALRCDSISGHVTLYWYRQTLGQGSEVLTYSQSDAQRDKSGRPSGRFSAERPERSVSTLKIQRTEQGDSAVYLCASSSSSGGPYEQYFGPGTRLTVT.

This chain uses TRBV6-5 with TRBJ1-4, with D possibly matching TRBD1 (6 bases). Germline V gene sequence: CDR1 MNHEY, CDR2 SVGAGI. Trimming pared 2 bases from V and 8 bases from J, leaving 12 bases between. CDR3 length: 14 amino acids. CDR3 in amino acids: CASSYDRKREKLFF. CDR3 nucleotides: TGTGCCAGCAGTTACGACAGGAAAAGGGAAAAACTGTTTTTT.